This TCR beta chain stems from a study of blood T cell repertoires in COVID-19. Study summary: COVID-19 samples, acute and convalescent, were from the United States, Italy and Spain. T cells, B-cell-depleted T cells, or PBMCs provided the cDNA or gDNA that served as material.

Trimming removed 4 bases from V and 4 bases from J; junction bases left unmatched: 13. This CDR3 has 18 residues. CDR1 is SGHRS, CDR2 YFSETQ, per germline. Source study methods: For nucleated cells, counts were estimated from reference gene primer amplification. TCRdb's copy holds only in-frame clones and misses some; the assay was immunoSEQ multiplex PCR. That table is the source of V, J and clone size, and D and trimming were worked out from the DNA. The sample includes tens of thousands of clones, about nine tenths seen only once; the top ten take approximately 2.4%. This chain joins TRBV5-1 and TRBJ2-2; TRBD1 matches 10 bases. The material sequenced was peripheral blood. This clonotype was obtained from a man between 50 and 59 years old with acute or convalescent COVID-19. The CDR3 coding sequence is TGCGCCAGCAGCAATGGCAGGGGACAGGGGCCACCCACCGGGGAGCTGTTTTTT. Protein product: CASSNGRGQGPPTGELFF.